This TCR beta chain originates from a study of blood T cell repertoires in COVID-19. In the study overall: T cells, B-cell-depleted T cells, or PBMCs provided the cDNA or gDNA that served as material.

Per the original methods: Counts of nucleated cells, estimated from reference gene primer amplification, were obtained. TCRdb's table, derived via immunoSEQ multiplex PCR, lists solely in-frame clones and lacks some. V, J and clone size are those of that table, while D and trimming were read from the DNA. The data contain more than 350,000 clones, around 91% of them singletons. Cohort allocation depended upon clinical history that participants reported. The table lists this clone with a count of one. This CDR3 comprises 13 residues. The germline CDR1 and CDR2 sequences are SGHRS and YFSETQ. V trimming: 4 bases; J trimming: 8 bases; junction bases outside the gene matches: 4.

The chain links TRBV5-1 to TRBJ2-1; 9 bases fit TRBD1. The sequence came from a man aged 18 to 29 who had recovered from COVID-19. The specimen was PBMCs or T cells enriched from blood (not recorded which). CDR3 sequence reads: CASSRTGVYEQFF. The CDR3 region has the DNA TGCGCCAGCAGCAGGACAGGGGTGTATGAGCAGTTCTTC.